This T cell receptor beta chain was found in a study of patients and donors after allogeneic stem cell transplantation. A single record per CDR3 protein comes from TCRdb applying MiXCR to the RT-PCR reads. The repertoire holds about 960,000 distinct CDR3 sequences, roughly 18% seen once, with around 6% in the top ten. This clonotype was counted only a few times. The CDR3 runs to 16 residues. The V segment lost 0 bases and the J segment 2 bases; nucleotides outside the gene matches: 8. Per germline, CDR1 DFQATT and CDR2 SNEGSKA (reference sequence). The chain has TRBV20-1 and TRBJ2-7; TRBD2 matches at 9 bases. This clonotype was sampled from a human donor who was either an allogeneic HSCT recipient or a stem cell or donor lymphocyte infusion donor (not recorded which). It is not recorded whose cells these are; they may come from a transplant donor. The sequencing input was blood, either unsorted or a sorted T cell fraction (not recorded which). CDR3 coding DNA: TGCAGTGCTAGAGATCCGACTAGCGGAGGCCCCTACGAGCAGTACTTC. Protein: CSARDPTSGGPYEQYF.